This T cell receptor (beta chain) was recovered during a study of blood T cell repertoires in COVID-19. This CDR3 is 15 amino acids long. CDR1 is MNHEY and CDR2 is SMNVEV in the germline V gene (reference sequence). Trimming shortened V by 4 bases and J by 7 bases, and 16 bases separated the two germline ends. The repertoire was sequenced with immunoSEQ multiplex PCR; TCRdb's copy has only in-frame clones and lacks some. The profile shows 220,000 or so clones, around 82% of them singletons. Sample: peripheral blood. The chain combines TRBV27 with TRBJ2-2; D is ambiguous. The receptor's source is a woman younger than 45 who had recovered from COVID-19. The CDR3 region has the DNA TGTGCCAGCAGTTCCCCTCAGACAATCGGCGGGGAGCTGTTTTTT. Translating gives CASSSPQTIGGELFF.